The source of this T cell receptor beta chain is a study of chronic HIV infection and antiretroviral therapy. TCRdb reprocessed the 5' RACE reads via MiXCR and lists one record per CDR3 protein. The sample records 45,000 to 55,000 distinct CDR3 sequences, about a fifth being singletons. The CDR3 consists of 14 residues. The V segment lost 1 base and the J segment 6 bases; nucleotides outside the gene matches: 6. Per germline, CDR1 LGHNA and CDR2 YNFKEQ. The sample holds a few counts of this clonotype. The gene calls are TRBV4-2 and TRBJ2-7; 7 positions agree with TRBD2. Sequencing was carried out using peripheral blood. This sequence originates from an adult who had HIV and had not received antiretroviral therapy, or was an uninfected healthy control (not recorded which). This CDR3 reads CASSQGGGGREQYF. CDR3 DNA: TGTGCCAGCAGCCAAGGTGGGGGAGGGCGCGAGCAGTACTTC.